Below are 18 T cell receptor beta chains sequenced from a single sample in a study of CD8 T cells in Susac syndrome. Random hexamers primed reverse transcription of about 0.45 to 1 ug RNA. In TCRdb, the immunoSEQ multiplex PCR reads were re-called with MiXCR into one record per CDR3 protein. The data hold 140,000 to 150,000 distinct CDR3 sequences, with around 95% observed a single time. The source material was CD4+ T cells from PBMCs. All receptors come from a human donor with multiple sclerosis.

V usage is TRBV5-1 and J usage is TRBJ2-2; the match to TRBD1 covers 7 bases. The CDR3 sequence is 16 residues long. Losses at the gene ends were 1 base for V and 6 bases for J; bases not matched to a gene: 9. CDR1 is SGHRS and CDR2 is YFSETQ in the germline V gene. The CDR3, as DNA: TGCGCCAGCAGCTTGACGGGACAGCGTATGGCCGGGGAGCTGTTTTTT. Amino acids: CASSLTGQRMAGELFF. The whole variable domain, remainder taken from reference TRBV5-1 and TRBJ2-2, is KAGVTQTPRYLIKTRGQQVTLSCSPISGHRSVSWYQQTPGQGLQFLFEYFSETQRNKGNFPGRFSGRQFSNSRSEMNVSTLELGDSALYLCASSLTGQRMAGELFFGEGSRLTVL.

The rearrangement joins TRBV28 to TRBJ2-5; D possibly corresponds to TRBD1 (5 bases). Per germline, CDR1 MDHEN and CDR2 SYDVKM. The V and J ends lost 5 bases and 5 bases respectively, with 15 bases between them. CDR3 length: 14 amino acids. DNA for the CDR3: TGTGCCAGCAGTGCACCCCAGGGCCGGGAGACCCAGTACTTC. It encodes CASSAPQGRETQYF.

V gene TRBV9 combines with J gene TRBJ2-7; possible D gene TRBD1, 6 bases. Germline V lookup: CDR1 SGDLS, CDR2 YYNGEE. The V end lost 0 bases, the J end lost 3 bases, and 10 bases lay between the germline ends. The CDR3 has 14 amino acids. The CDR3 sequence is CASSVGQENYEQYF. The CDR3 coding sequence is TGTGCCAGCAGCGTAGGACAGGAAAACTACGAGCAGTACTTC.

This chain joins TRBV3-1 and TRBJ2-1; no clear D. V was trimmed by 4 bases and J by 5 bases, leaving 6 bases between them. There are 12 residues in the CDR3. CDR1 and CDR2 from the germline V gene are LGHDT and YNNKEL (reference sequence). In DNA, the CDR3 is TGTGCCAGCAGCCGGGTAAACAATGAGCAGTTCTTC. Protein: CASSRVNNEQFF.

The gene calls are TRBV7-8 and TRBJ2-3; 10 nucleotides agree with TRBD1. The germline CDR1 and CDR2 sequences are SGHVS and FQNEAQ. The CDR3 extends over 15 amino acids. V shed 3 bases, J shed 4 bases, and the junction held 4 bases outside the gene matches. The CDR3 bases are TGTGCCAGCAGCTTGGGGACAGGGGTTGCAGATACGCAGTATTTT. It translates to CASSLGTGVADTQYF.

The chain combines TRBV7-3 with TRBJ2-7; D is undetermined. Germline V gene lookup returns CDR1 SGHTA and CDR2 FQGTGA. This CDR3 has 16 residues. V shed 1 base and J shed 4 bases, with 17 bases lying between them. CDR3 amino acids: CASSLRRSSDGYEQYF. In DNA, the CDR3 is TGTGCCAGCAGCTTAAGAAGGTCCTCTGACGGGTACGAGCAGTACTTC.

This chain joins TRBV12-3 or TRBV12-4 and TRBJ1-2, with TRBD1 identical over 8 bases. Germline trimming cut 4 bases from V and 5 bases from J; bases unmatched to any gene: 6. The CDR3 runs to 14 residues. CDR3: CASSSSTGGYGYTF. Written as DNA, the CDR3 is TGTGCCAGCAGTTCTAGTACAGGGGGTTATGGCTACACCTTC.

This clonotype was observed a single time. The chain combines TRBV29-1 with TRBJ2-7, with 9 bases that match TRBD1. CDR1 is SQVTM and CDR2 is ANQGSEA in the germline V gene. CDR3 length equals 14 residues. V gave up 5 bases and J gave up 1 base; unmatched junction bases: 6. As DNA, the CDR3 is TGCAGCGTTTTAGGTGGGACAGGGTCCTACGAGCAGTACTTC. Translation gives CSVLGGTGSYEQYF.

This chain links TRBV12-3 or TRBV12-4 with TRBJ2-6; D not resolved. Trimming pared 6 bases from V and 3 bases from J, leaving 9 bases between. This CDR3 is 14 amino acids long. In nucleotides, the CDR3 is TGTGCCAGCAGCCCATTCGGTGGGGCCAACGTCCTGACTTTC. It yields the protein CASSPFGGANVLTF.

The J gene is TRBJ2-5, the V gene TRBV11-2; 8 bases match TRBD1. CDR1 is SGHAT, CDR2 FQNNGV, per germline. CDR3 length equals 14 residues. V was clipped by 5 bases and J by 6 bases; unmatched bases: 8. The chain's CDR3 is CASSPLTGAQTQYF. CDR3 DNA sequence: TGTGCCAGCAGCCCTTTGACAGGGGCGCAGACCCAGTACTTC.

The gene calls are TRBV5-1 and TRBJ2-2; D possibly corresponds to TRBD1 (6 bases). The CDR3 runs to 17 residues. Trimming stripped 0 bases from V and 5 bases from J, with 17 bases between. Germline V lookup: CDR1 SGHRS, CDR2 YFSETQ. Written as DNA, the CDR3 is TGCGCCAGCAGCTTGGGGGTAAGGACAGCCAGGACCGGGGAGCTGTTTTTT. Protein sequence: CASSLGVRTARTGELFF.

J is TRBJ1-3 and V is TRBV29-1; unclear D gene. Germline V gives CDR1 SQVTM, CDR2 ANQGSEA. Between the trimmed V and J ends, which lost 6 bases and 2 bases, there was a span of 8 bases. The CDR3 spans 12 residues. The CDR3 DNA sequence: TGCAGCGTCGGGCTCGCTGGAAACACCATATATTTT. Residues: CSVGLAGNTIYF.

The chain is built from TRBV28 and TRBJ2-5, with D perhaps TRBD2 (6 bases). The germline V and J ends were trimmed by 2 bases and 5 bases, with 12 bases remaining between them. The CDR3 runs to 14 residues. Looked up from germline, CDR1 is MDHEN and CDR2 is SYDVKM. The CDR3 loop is CASSLGGLGETQYF. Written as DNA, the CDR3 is TGTGCCAGCAGTTTAGGAGGGCTGGGGGAGACCCAGTACTTC.

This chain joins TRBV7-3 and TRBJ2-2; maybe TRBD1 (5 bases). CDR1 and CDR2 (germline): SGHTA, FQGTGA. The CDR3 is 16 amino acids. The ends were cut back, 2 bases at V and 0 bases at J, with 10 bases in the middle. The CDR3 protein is CASSLWGPTNTGELFF. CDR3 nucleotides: TGTGCCAGCAGCTTATGGGGCCCCACGAACACCGGGGAGCTGTTTTTT.

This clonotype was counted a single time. CDR3 nucleotides: TGTGCCTGGTACCGGGACAGGGGCTCCTACGAGCAGTACTTC. It codes for CAWYRDRGSYEQYF. The rearrangement uses TRBV30 and TRBJ2-7; 10 bases align to TRBD1. There are 14 residues in the CDR3. The ends lost 5 bases at V and 0 bases at J; junction bases unmatched: 4. Germline assignment: CDR1 GTSNPN and CDR2 SVGIG (reference sequence). The whole variable domain, filled in from reference TRBV30 and TRBJ2-7, reads SQTIHQWPATLVQPVGSPLSLECTVEGTSNPNLYWYRQAAGRGLQLLFYSVGIGQISSEVPQNLSASRPQDRQFILSSKKLLLSDSGFYLCAWYRDRGSYEQYFGPGTRLTVT.

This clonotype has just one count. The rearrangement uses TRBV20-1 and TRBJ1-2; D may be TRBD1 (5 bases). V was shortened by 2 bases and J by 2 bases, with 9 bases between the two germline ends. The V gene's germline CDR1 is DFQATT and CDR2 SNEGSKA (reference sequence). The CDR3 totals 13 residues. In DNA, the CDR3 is TGCAGTGCTAGACGGGGCAGCAACTATGGCTACACCTTC. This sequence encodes CSARRGSNYGYTF.

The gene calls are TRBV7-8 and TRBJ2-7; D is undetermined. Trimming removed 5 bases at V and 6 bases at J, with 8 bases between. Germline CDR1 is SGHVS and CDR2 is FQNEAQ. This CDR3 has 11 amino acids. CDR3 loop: CASSDLGEQYF. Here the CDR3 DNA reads TGTGCCAGCAGCGACTTAGGCGAGCAGTACTTC.

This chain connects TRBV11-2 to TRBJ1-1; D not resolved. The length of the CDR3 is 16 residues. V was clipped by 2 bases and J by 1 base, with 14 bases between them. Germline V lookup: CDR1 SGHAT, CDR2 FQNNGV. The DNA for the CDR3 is TGTGCCAGCAGCTTATGGTTGGCGAACAGGAACACTGAAGCTTTCTTT. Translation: CASSLWLANRNTEAFF.